This T cell receptor beta chain originates from a study of T cells in Graves' hyperthyroidism and ophthalmopathy (dated by TCRdb to about 2019). At the level of the whole study: Peripheral blood samples were taken at initial diagnosis, before any treatment was given. Prospective prediction of ophthalmopathy was tested in an independent validation cohort consisting of 18 to 20 hyperthyroidism patients and more than 15 patients who later progressed to ophthalmopathy. To identify distinguishing TCR V-J signatures, a discovery cohort of about 100 patients was used, comprising 43 with Graves' ophthalmopathy and some 57 with stable Graves' hyperthyroidism. For training and testing, the 80 to 100 patients in the discovery cohort were randomly divided in a 7:3 ratio. In addition, the study compared T-cell repertoires in thyroid tissue and in blood from six Graves' hyperthyroidism patients. Following sampling, methimazole starting at 30 mg daily was given to hyperthyroidism patients, and high-dose intravenous methylprednisolone was given to ophthalmopathy patients. According to the paper, TCR Vbeta CDR3 sequencing was carried out on 135 peripheral blood samples, which came from over 40 ophthalmopathy, around 75 hyperthyroidism and 17 progressor patients. The paper as a whole reports these results and caveats: Most expanded thyroid clonotypes (frequency above 0.001) were also found in blood, which suggests that blood repertoires may mirror thyroid immune responses. No statistical method was used to fix the sample size in advance, and group allocation was not hidden from the investigators. A model built on a 13 V-J signature distinguished ophthalmopathy from stable hyperthyroidism, reaching 87.88% sensitivity and under 84% specificity in cross-validation and 80%/75% in testing. During validation, the model predicted progression to ophthalmopathy a median of approximately 6 months ahead of onset, with more than 60% sensitivity and 72.22% specificity.

Stable Graves' hyperthyroidism was defined as no progression to ophthalmopathy during 18 months of follow-up. Hyperthyroidism patients were newly diagnosed, with disease duration under 2 months, and aged 18 to 65 years. Any patient with an uncontrolled infection, another autoimmune disease, pregnancy or lactation was excluded. Diagnoses relied on clinical symptoms, serum thyroxine and TRAb, thyroid ultrasound and orbital computed tomography. PBMCs were separated from under 12 ml of fresh peripheral blood using Ficoll-Paque density gradient centrifugation. Total RNA was extracted using Trizol reagent, and RNA quality was assessed on an Agilent 2100 Bioanalyzer. The CDR3 spans 12 residues, from the cysteine through the phenylalanine. Solely the CDR3 DNA is kept, with 36 bases framed from the first base. Cut back by 5 bases and 9 bases, the V and J ends lie 11 bases apart. The table lists this clonotype with many counts. No antigen is known for it. Within one base of it there is no much larger clone, and no base qualities were kept.

The TCR beta CDR3 regions were amplified from RNA transcripts. A first-round RT-PCR of the TCR CDR3 used the HTBI primer set with the Qiagen OneStep RT-PCR kit. Libraries were constructed in a second round of multiplex PCR, after which size selection and purification were performed. The libraries were sequenced on an Illumina HiSeq2000 using paired-end 100 bp reads. As for how the authors treated the data: SOAPnuke was used to process the raw data, throwing out any read that contained adapters or uncalled bases, had a mean Phred below 15, or lacked an exact constant-primer or identifier match. COPE v1.2.5 was used to merge high-quality paired reads, and clonotypes were defined as unique nucleotide sequences. MiTCR v1.1 was used to align clonotypes to the IMGT TRBV, TRBD and TRBJ reference segments. Only V-J combinations with frequency above 0.0001, covering about 99% of repertoires, were analysed. The TCS score was defined as the ratio of F50 (clonal expansion) to E x V (chaos), calculated using BLOSUM62-based TCRdist between CDR3 peptides within each V-J. Welch's t-statistics and random forest reduced around 550 V-J features to roughly 13, which were used in a naive Bayes classifier (R e1071). The public reads were reprocessed in TCRdb via fastp at Q25 and MiXCR, keeping in-frame beta chains. Rows are combined by CDR3 protein, so each entry shows the most common genes and DNA. V and J calls and clone size were set by TCRdb, not the authors. The sample has 650,000 to 750,000 distinct CDR3 sequences on record, around 13% of them singletons. In total, the top ten clones hold roughly 10% of the sample.

Recombination linked TRBV12-3 or TRBV12-4 to TRBJ2-1; too little of a D gene remains to name it. Sequencing input: blood. This receptor was identified in a woman under 30 with Graves' hyperthyroidism. The bases read TGTGCCAGCAGTGGCGTAAGTCCTGAGCAGTTCTTC. Its translation reads: CASSGVSPEQFF.